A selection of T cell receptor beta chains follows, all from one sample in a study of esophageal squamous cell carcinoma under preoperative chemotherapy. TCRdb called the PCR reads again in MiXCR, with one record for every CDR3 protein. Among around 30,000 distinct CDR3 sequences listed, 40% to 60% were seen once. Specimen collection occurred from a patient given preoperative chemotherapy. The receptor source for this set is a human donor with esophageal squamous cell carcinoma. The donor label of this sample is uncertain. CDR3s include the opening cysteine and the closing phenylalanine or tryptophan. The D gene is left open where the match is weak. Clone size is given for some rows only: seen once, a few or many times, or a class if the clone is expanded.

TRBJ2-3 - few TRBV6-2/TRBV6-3 CASSYSSGRWTDTQYF TGTGCCAGCAGTTACTCGTCAGGGAGGTGGACAGATACGCAGTATTTT
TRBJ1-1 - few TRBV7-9 CASSLSGGGPREEAFF TGTGCCAGCAGCTTATCGGGGGGGGGGCCCCGGGAGGAAGCTTTCTTT
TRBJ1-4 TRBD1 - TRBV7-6 CASSQDRANEKLFF TGTGCCAGCAGCCAAGACAGGGCTAATGAAAAACTGTTTTTT
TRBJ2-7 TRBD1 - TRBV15 CATSHRDRKAYEQYF TGTGCCACCAGTCACCGGGACAGAAAAGCCTACGAGCAGTACTTC
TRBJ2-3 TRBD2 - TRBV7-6 CASSWGGVTDTQYF TGTGCCAGCAGCTGGGGGGGGGTCACAGATACGCAGTATTTC
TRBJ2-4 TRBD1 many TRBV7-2 CASSLSSGQGKNIQYF TGTGCCAGCAGCTTAAGTTCGGGACAGGGGAAAAACATTCAGTACTTC
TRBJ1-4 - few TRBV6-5 CASSYTISTTGVNEKLFF TGTGCCAGCAGTTACACCATTTCAACGACAGGCGTTAATGAAAAACTGTTTTTT
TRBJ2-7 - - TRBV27 CASSQFTGGDYEQYF TGTGCCAGCAGTCAATTCACTGGCGGGGACTACGAGCAGTACTTC
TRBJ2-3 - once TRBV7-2 CASSFDGARTDTQYF TGTGCCAGCAGCTTCGACGGCGCCCGCACAGATACGCAGTATTTT
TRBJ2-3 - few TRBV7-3 CASSLAGDGTDTQYF TGTGCCAGCAGCCTCGCAGGGGACGGCACAGATACGCAGTATTTT
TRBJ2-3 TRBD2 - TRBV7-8 CASRSRLAGDKETQYF TGTGCCAGCAGATCGAGACTAGCGGGGGACAAGGAGACGCAGTATTTT
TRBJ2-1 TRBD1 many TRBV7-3 CASSRRQGNEQFF TGTGCCAGCAGCCGACGACAGGGCAATGAGCAGTTCTTC
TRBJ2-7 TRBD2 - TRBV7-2 CASSFVGLGTYEQYF TGTGCCAGCAGCTTTGTGGGACTAGGGACCTACGAGCAGTACTTC
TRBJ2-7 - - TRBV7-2 CARSSGLGGKDTQYF TGTGCCCGCAGCTCGGGGCTGGGGGGCAAAGACACGCAGTACTTC
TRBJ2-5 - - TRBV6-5 CASSYSQETQYF TGTGCCAGCAGTTACAGCCAAGAGACCCAGTACTTC
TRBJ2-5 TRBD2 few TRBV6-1 CASSTRRGVGEQYF TGTGCCAGCAGTACCCGCCGGGGGGTGGGGGAGCAGTACTTC
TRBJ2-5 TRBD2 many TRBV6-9 CASSYRTSGESEETQYF TGTGCCAGCAGTTATCGGACTAGCGGGGAGTCTGAAGAGACCCAGTACTTC
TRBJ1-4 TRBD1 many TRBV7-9 CASSSSRTDRLNEKLFF TGTGCCAGCAGCTCCTCCCGTACGGACAGGCTTAATGAAAAACTGTTTTTT
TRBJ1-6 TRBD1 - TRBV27 CASSPRGQLNSPLHF TGTGCCAGCAGTCCCCGGGGACAGCTAAATTCACCCCTCCACTTT
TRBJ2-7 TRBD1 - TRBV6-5 CASSYSPGQSYEQYF TGTGCCAGCAGTTACTCGCCGGGACAGAGCTACGAGCAGTACTTC